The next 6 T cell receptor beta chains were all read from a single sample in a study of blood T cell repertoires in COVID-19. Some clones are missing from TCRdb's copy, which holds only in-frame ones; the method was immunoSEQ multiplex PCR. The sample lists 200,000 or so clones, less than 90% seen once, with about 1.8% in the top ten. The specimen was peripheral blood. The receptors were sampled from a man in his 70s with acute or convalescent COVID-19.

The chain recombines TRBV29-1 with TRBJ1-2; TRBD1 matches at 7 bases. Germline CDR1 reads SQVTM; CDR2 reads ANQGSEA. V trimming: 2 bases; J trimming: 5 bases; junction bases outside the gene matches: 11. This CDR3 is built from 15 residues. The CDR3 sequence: CSVEKGQTRGYGYTF. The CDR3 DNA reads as TGCAGCGTTGAAAAGGGACAGACCCGTGGGTATGGCTACACCTTC.

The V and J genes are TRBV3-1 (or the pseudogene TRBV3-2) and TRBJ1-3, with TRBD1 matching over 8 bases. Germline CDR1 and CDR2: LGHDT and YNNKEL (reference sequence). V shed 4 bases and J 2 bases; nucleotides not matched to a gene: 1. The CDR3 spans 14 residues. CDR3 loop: CASSRGQAGNTIYF. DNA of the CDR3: TGTGCCAGCAGCCGGGGACAGGCTGGAAACACCATATATTTT.

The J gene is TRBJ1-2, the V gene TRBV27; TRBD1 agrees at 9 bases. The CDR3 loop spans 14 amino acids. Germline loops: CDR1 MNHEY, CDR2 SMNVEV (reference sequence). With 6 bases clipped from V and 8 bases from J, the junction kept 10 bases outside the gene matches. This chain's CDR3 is CASRGQGIFGGYTF. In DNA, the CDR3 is TGTGCCAGCAGGGGACAGGGCATATTCGGCGGCTACACCTTC.

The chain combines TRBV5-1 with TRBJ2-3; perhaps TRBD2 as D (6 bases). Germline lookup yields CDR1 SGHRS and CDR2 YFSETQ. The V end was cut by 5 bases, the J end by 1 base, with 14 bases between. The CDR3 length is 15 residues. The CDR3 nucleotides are TGCGCCAGCAGGTCGGGGGAGTTGGGCACAGATACGCAGTATTTT. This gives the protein CASRSGELGTDTQYF.

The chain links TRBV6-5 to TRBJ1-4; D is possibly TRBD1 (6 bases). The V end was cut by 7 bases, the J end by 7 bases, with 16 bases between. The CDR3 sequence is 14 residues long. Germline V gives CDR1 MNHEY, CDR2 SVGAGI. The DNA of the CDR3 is TGTGCCAGCAAAAGGACAGTGGGTAGTGAAAAACTGTTTTTT. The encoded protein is CASKRTVGSEKLFF.

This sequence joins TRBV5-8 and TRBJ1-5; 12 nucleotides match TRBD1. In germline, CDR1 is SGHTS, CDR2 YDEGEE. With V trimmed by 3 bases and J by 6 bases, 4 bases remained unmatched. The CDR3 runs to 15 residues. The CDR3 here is CASSWGQGAGQPQHF. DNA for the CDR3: TGTGCCAGCAGCTGGGGACAGGGGGCTGGTCAGCCCCAGCATTTT.